Sequencing of this T cell receptor (gamma chain) was carried out in a study of Vδ1+ human thymocytes. General study results and limits: Highly polyclonal TRG and TRD repertoires with Gaussian CDR3 length distributions appeared in thymus. Despite high sort purity, about 20% of thymic T cell receptor delta sequences were Vdelta2.

This clone was observed a few times. Its specificity is not known. Vdelta1+ thymocyte sorts reached between roughly 98% and 99.6% purity. J was trimmed by 3 bases and V by 1 base; bases with no gene match: 3. The CDR3 totals 13 residues. The germline CDR1 and CDR2 sequences are GITISATS and ISYDGTV (reference sequence). Extracted RNA was reverse transcribed into cDNA. CDR3 amplicons came from multiplex PCR with pooled V-gene forward and constant-region reverse primers. TCRdb re-processed the multiplex PCR reads using CATT. The sample lists about 6,500 gamma-chain clones; approximately 42% were seen once.

The origin of this receptor is a boy under three years old who had congenital heart surgery. The genes are TRGV9 and TRGJ1 or TRGJ2. The material sequenced was Vdelta1+ gamma-delta thymocytes from the thymus. Subset given: FACS-sorted CD3+ TCRalphabeta- TCRVdelta1+ TCRVdelta2- thymocytes. Here the CDR3 reads CALWEVLYYKKLF. For the CDR3, the DNA is TGTGCCTTGTGGGAGGTACTTTATTATAAGAAACTCTTT.